The present TCR beta chain was sequenced within a study of regulatory T cells in long-lasting Graves disease. Investigators prepared the TCR beta libraries by applying iRepertoire HTBI primers and Arm-PCR of CDR3 regions. TCRdb independently ran MiXCR on the multiplex PCR reads; one entry per CDR3 protein. The sample includes 530,000 or so distinct CDR3 sequences, approximately 13% of them seen just once. This clonotype was recorded many times. Time point specified: newly diagnosed GD, antithyroid drugs for less than 3 months. PBMC-extracted RNA yielded the TCR library. The collection involved drawing about 8.2 milliliters of peripheral blood into EDTA tubes. This CDR3 region has 13 residues. V lost 2 bases to trimming and J lost 6 bases, with 11 bases between them. Germline loops: CDR1 SGHDT, CDR2 YYEEEE. The same sample was also used in a study of T cells in Graves' hyperthyroidism and ophthalmopathy. According to that study: In making diagnoses, clinical symptoms, serum thyroxine and TRAb, thyroid ultrasound and orbital computed tomography were all used. Most clonotypes expanded in thyroid above 0.001 were likewise present in blood.

The sequencing used peripheral blood mononuclear cells (PBMCs), collected at new diagnosis, from a patient treated with antithyroid drugs. V is TRBV5-6 and J is TRBJ1-1; D call uncertain. This sequence was found in a man aged 25 to 45 with Graves disease. For the CDR3, the DNA is TGTGCCAGCAGCTTCGTACAGTTGGCTGAAGCTTTCTTT. Translation: CASSFVQLAEAFF.